Following are 23 T cell receptor beta chains from one sample sequenced in a study of tissue T cells after allogeneic stem cell transplantation. Time point noted: mouse harvest day 14 after allogeneic transplant. Tail vein injection delivered 10^7 T-cell-depleted bone marrow cells and 10^6 splenic CD5+ T cells. Profiling relied on immunoSEQ multiplex PCR, and the TCRdb table lists in-frame clones only, not all of them. Among about 640 clones listed, about 45% were seen once. Sequenced material: liver tissue. The receptor set was obtained from a female BALB/c mouse given C57BL/6 T cells with graft-versus-host disease after an allogeneic hematopoietic cell transplant.

Details on this clone: Mouse gene names apply. The read stops 1 residue short of the end of the CDR3; the missing end is completed from the germline J gene. The chain links TRBV23 to TRBJ2-3; TRBD1 is the table's D call, not checked against the DNA. CDR1 is KGHTA, CDR2 FQNQQP, per germline. This CDR3 comprises 14 residues. CDR3 DNA, as far as it was read: TGCTCCAGCAGTCAAGAGGGACACGCAGAAACGCTGTAT. Its protein is CSSSQEGHAETLY. The whole CDR3 protein is CSSSQEGHAETLYF.

Comment on this clone: All gene names here are mouse names. The read ends 1 residue before the CDR3 terminus; that terminus is restored from the germline J gene. The chain has TRBV12-1 and TRBJ2-7, with D maybe TRBD1 (5 bases). This CDR3 has 12 amino acids. V was trimmed by 0 bases and J by 7 bases, leaving 9 bases between them. The germline gives CDR1 SGHSN, CDR2 HYEKVE. The CDR3 sequence: CASSLVGVEQYF. CDR3 DNA (partial): TGTGCCAGCTCTCTCGTAGGGGTAGAACAGTAC.

Comments on this clone: The genes are named according to mouse. The read ends 1 residue before the CDR3 terminus; that terminus is restored from the germline J gene. The chain employs TRBV20 and TRBJ2-7; 10 positions match TRBD2. The trim removed 0 bases at V and 0 bases at J, leaving 2 bases unmatched. Per germline, CDR1 GFQATS and CDR2 STVNSAI. The CDR3 contains 15 residues. The DNA read from the CDR3 is TGTGGTGCTAGGGAACTGGGGGGGAGCTCCTATGAACAGTAC. It codes for CGARELGGSSYEQY. The full-length CDR3 reads as CGARELGGSSYEQYF.

For this clone: Germline and genes here are mouse. The CDR3 end is not reached by the read, which stops 1 residue before it; the germline J gene fills it in. Additional DNA sequences in this sample encode the identical CDR3. The chain links TRBV2 to TRBJ2-7, with TRBD1 matching 7 bases. The germline gives CDR1 LGHNA, CDR2 YSYQKL. This CDR3 spans 14 amino acids. After removal of 4 bases from V and 1 base from J, the junction contained 4 bases not matched to a gene. The CDR3 DNA, read in part, is TGTGCCAGCAGCCTCCGGGACAGTTCCTATGAACAGTAC. Protein: CASSLRDSSYEQY. The full CDR3 protein reads CASSLRDSSYEQYF.

By share of the sample, this clone is large (0.1 to 1%). Mouse germline and gene names are used. The read halts 1 residue ahead of the CDR3 end, with the missing end drawn from the germline J gene. The chain employs TRBV29 and TRBJ2-3; D tentatively reads TRBD1 or TRBD2 (5 bases each). Per the germline V gene, CDR1 is MSHET and CDR2 is SYDVDS. V gave up 6 bases and J gave up 5 bases, with 9 bases separating them. The CDR3 length is 12 residues. The CDR3 sequence: CASSRDGETLYF. The covered CDR3 bases are TGTGCTAGCAGCCGGGACGGAGAAACGCTGTAT.

On this clone: Gene names are mouse gene names. The DNA read from the CDR3 is TGTGCCAGCAGTGCTACAGGGGGAGGCACCGGGCAGCTCTAC. This sequence encodes CASSATGGGTGQLY. In full, the CDR3 is CASSATGGGTGQLYF. The chain uses TRBV26 and TRBJ2-2, with TRBD1 matching over 8 bases. The CDR3 end lies 1 residue beyond the end of the read and is filled in from the germline J gene. Germline lookup yields CDR1 KGHPV and CDR2 FQNQEV (reference sequence). J lost 4 bases, V lost 5 bases, and 6 bases had no gene match. The CDR3 totals 15 residues.

In regard to this clone: The gene names given are mouse names. From the germline J gene comes the end of the CDR3, since the read stops 1 residue before it. This chain links TRBV26 with TRBJ1-2; 7 bases are a match to TRBD1. Germline assignment: CDR1 KGHPV and CDR2 FQNQEV (reference sequence). This CDR3 spans 14 amino acids. Unmatched junction bases numbered 3, after V lost 1 base and J lost 4 bases. The sequenced CDR3 bases are TGTGCCAGCAGTCTGTTGCAGGGGGGCTCCGACTACACC. Amino acid sequence: CASSLLQGGSDYT. The CDR3 as a whole reads CASSLLQGGSDYTF. The full variable domain, completed using reference TRBV26 and TRBJ1-2, is NSKVIQTPRYLVKGQGQKAKMRCIPEKGHPVVFWYQQNKNNEFKFLINFQNQEVLQQIDMTEKRFSAECPSNSPCSLEIQSSEAGDSALYLCASSLLQGGSDYTFGSGTRLLVI.

This clone is a singleton in its sample. Genes and germline are mouse. The CDR3 goes on 1 residue after the read ends, and that part is filled in from the germline J gene. The chain combines TRBV12-1 with TRBJ1-3, with 8 positions matching TRBD1. The CDR3 has 16 amino acids. CDR1 is SGHSN and CDR2 is HYEKVE in the germline V gene. V was clipped by 1 base and J by 0 bases; unmatched bases: 4. This chain's CDR3 is CASSLGQGYSGNTLYF. The part of the CDR3 DNA that was read is TGTGCCAGCTCTCTAGGACAGGGTTATTCTGGAAATACGCTCTAT. The variable domain in full, completed from reference TRBV12-1 and TRBJ1-3, reads DSGVVQSPRHIIKEKGGRSVLTCIPISGHSNVVWYQQTLGKELKFLIQHYEKVERDKGFLPSRFSVQQFDDYHSEMNMSALELEDSAMYFCASSLGQGYSGNTLYFGEGSRLIVV.

This clone turned up a few times. Any gene name here is a mouse gene name. The read stops 1 residue short of the end of the CDR3; the missing end is completed from the germline J gene. The rearrangement uses TRBV13-2 and TRBJ1-3; TRBD1 agrees at 10 bases. This CDR3 has 15 residues. The V gene's germline CDR1 is NNHNN and CDR2 SYGAGS (reference sequence). V was clipped by 4 bases and J by 2 bases; unmatched bases: 3. The sequenced part of the CDR3 DNA is TGTGCCAGCGGTTCGGACAGGGGGGCTGGAAATACGCTCTAT. This gives the protein CASGSDRGAGNTLY. The CDR3 as a whole reads CASGSDRGAGNTLYF.

This clone is categorized as large. Gene names and germline match the mouse. Read data end 1 residue before the CDR3 end; the end is taken from the germline J gene. The chain joins TRBV13-2 to TRBJ2-7; no reliable D call. From germline, CDR1 is NNHNN and CDR2 SYGAGS (reference sequence). This CDR3 contains 12 residues. Trimming took 5 bases from V and 0 from J, leaving 6 bases between them. The CDR3 spells CASGGVSYEQYF. The DNA read from the CDR3 is TGTGCCAGCGGCGGGGTCTCCTATGAACAGTAC.

Comment on this clone: The listed genes are named as in mouse. From the germline J gene comes the end of the CDR3, since the read stops 1 residue before it. This chain uses TRBV26 with TRBJ2-7, with D possibly TRBD1 on 5 matching bases. The V end lost 2 bases, the J end lost 3 bases, and 8 bases lay between the germline ends. This CDR3 has 13 amino acids. CDR1 and CDR2 from the germline V gene are KGHPV and FQNQEV (reference sequence). The CDR3: CASSLGQIYEQYF. The DNA read from the CDR3 is TGTGCCAGCAGTCTGGGACAAATCTATGAACAGTAC.

Relative to its sample, this clone is large. Gene and germline names: mouse. The sequenced fragment ends 1 residue before the CDR3 boundary, so the rest is inferred from the germline J gene. V usage is TRBV26 and J usage is TRBJ2-3; 7 bases are shared with TRBD2. Trimming at V came to 5 bases and at J to 0 bases, leaving 2 bases not matched to a gene. Germline CDR1 and CDR2: KGHPV and FQNQEV (reference sequence). This CDR3 has 14 residues. The sequenced CDR3 bases are TGTGCCAGCAGTTCACTGGGGAGTGCAGAAACGCTGTAT. This sequence encodes CASSSLGSAETLY. The entire CDR3 protein is CASSSLGSAETLYF.

To note about this clone: The gene symbols are mouse symbols. Partial CDR3 DNA: TGTGCCAGCGGGATGTCGGGGAATGAACAGTAC. Protein: CASGMSGNEQY. The complete CDR3 protein is CASGMSGNEQYF. The chain links TRBV13-2 to TRBJ2-7; D gene unclear. The DNA ends 1 residue before the CDR3 does, and the rest of the CDR3 is filled in from the germline J gene. This CDR3 spans 12 amino acids. Trimming left V 5 bases short and J 5 bases short, with 11 bases between. Germline loops: CDR1 NNHNN, CDR2 SYGAGS (reference sequence).

This clone was seen more than once but under ten times. Gene names follow the mouse nomenclature. From the germline J gene comes the end of the CDR3, since the read stops 1 residue before it. The chain is built from TRBV13-1 and TRBJ2-7, with D possibly TRBD1 on 5 matching bases. This CDR3 is 12 amino acids long. Germline CDR1 reads NSHNY; CDR2 reads SYGAGN. V lost 5 bases and J 4 bases, leaving 10 bases between the germline ends. The DNA read from the CDR3 is TGTGCCAGCAGCCTGACAGAATATGAACAGTAC. Translating gives CASSLTEYEQY. The full CDR3 protein reads CASSLTEYEQYF.

As to this clone: Gene names and germline refer to mouse. The read halts 1 residue ahead of the CDR3 end, with the missing end drawn from the germline J gene. The chain uses TRBV1 and TRBJ1-1; D might be TRBD1 (5 bases). The V gene's germline CDR1 is NSQYPW and CDR2 LRSPGD (reference sequence). The CDR3 spans 16 residues. The V end lost 0 bases, the J end lost 3 bases, and 14 bases lay between the germline ends. CDR3 sequence: CTCSADRRGRDTEVFF. Partial CDR3 DNA: TGCACCTGCAGTGCAGATCGAAGGGGAAGGGACACAGAAGTCTTC.

There are a few counts of this clone. Genes and germline come from the mouse. The read falls 1 residue short of the CDR3 end, and the missing part is taken from the germline J gene. The rearrangement uses TRBV16 and TRBJ2-7; 10 nucleotides align to TRBD2. Losses at the gene ends were 0 bases for V and 6 bases for J; bases not matched to a gene: 2. Germline CDR1 SGHSA, CDR2 FRNQAP. The CDR3 has 14 amino acids. CDR3 bases read: TGTGCAAGCAGCTTAGAACTGGGGGGGTTTGAACAGTAC. Its protein product is CASSLELGGFEQY. The whole CDR3 protein reads CASSLELGGFEQYF.

This clone was recorded only once. Gene names are the mouse ones. Read coverage stops 1 residue before the CDR3 terminus; the germline J gene supplies the remainder. V gene TRBV17 combines with J gene TRBJ2-5; TRBD2 agrees at 13 bases. Germline V lookup: CDR1 MNHDT, CDR2 YYDKIL. This CDR3 comprises 16 residues. V shed 6 bases, J shed 0 bases, and the junction held 3 bases outside the gene matches. The part of the CDR3 DNA that was read is TGTGCTAGCAGCCGGGACTGGGGGGGGAACCAAGACACCCAGTAC. It is translated as CASSRDWGGNQDTQY. The entire CDR3 is CASSRDWGGNQDTQYF.

As concerns this clone: Gene names are the mouse ones. The read ends 1 residue early relative to the CDR3; the germline J gene fills the gap. The V call is TRBV5, the J call TRBJ2-1; TRBD2 matches at 12 bases. With 4 bases clipped from V and 6 bases from J, the junction kept 4 bases outside the gene matches. The CDR3 length is 15 residues. Germline lookup yields CDR1 LGHNA and CDR2 YNLKQL (reference sequence). The covered CDR3 bases are TGTGCCAGCAGCCCTCGACTGGGGGGGCGTGCTGAGCAGTTC. Its protein product is CASSPRLGGRAEQF. The CDR3 in full is CASSPRLGGRAEQFF.

This clone is labeled large (0.1 to 1%). Here the gene names and germline are mouse. The read ends 1 residue early relative to the CDR3; the germline J gene fills the gap. The chain has TRBV13-1 and TRBJ1-3, with TRBD1 as a possible D gene (6 bases). The CDR3 covers 14 residues. Per germline, CDR1 NSHNY and CDR2 SYGAGN. Trimming left V 2 bases short and J 3 bases short, with 9 bases between. The part of the CDR3 DNA that was read is TGTGCCAGCAGTGAGCAGGGGTATGGAAATACGCTCTAT. It codes for CASSEQGYGNTLY. The whole CDR3 protein reads CASSEQGYGNTLYF.

This clone was recorded a few times. Genes here carry mouse names. The read gets to within 1 residue of the CDR3 end, and the germline J gene fills in the rest. The V gene is TRBV13-2, the J gene TRBJ2-4; 12 nucleotides agree with TRBD2. CDR3 length: 18 amino acids. Unmatched junction bases numbered 8, after V lost 3 bases and J lost 0 bases. Germline V gives CDR1 NNHNN, CDR2 SYGAGS (reference sequence). CDR3: CASGALDWGGPSQNTLYF. Incomplete CDR3 DNA: TGTGCCAGCGGTGCCCTCGACTGGGGGGGCCCTAGTCAAAACACCTTGTAC.

Points on this clone: Gene names denote mouse genes. The missing CDR3 end, 1 residue past where the read stops, is filled in from the germline J gene. The chain combines TRBV26 with TRBJ1-2; D gene uncertain. Germline lookup yields CDR1 KGHPV and CDR2 FQNQEV (reference sequence). V was trimmed by 4 bases and J by 2 bases, leaving 5 bases between them. The CDR3 spans 12 residues. CDR3 DNA, as far as it was read: TGTGCCAGCAGTCGTCAGAACTCCGACTACACC. Amino acids: CASSRQNSDYT. The whole CDR3 is CASSRQNSDYTF.

Only a few counts were recorded for this clone. The gene names given are mouse names. The CDR3 is cut off 1 residue early in the read; its end comes from the germline J gene. The gene calls are TRBV5 and TRBJ2-7; 7 bases align to TRBD2. The trim removed 3 bases at V and 2 bases at J, leaving 1 base unmatched. The CDR3 length is 13 residues. The germline V gene has CDR1 LGHNA and CDR2 YNLKQL (reference sequence). The sequenced CDR3 bases are TGTGCCAGCAGCCATCTGGGGGCCTATGAACAGTAC. Its protein is CASSHLGAYEQY. The entire CDR3 protein reads CASSHLGAYEQYF.

This clone was counted between two and nine times. Gene labels here are mouse ones. The read ends 1 residue before the CDR3 terminus; that terminus is restored from the germline J gene. The rearrangement joins TRBV29 to TRBJ1-1, with D perhaps TRBD1 (6 bases). V lost 0 bases and J lost 4, with 12 bases in between. The CDR3 is 15 residues long. Germline V gene data show CDR1 as MSHET and CDR2 as SYDVDS. The DNA read from the CDR3 is TGTGCTAGCAGTTTATCATGGGGAGGGGGCACAGAAGTCTTC. As protein: CASSLSWGGGTEVF. The entire CDR3 reads CASSLSWGGGTEVFF.